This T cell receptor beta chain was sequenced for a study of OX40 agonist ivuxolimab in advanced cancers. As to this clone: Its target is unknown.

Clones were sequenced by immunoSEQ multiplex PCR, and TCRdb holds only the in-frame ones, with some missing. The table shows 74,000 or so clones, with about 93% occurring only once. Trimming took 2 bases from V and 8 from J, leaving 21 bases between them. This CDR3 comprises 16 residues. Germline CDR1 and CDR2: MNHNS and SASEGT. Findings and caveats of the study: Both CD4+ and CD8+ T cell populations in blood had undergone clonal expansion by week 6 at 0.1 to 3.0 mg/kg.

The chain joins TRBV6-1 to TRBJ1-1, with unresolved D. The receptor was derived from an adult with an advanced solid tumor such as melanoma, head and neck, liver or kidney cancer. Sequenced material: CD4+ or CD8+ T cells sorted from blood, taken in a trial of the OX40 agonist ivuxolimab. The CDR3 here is CASSERAFLRAAEAFF. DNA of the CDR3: TGTGCCAGCAGTGAAAGGGCCTTCCTTAGGGCGGCGGAAGCTTTCTTT.